The T cell receptor beta chain under discussion was sequenced for a study of shared clonotypes between healthy human individuals. Unmatched junction bases numbered 6, after V lost 3 bases and J lost 5 bases. Germline V gene sequence: CDR1 MDHEN, CDR2 SYDVKM. The CDR3 loop spans 16 amino acids. The donors, healthy adults who were HIV-negative, had experienced no recent acute infections or vaccinations. Genomic DNA of unsorted samples came from tens of millions of PBMCs. The authors sequenced unsorted PBMC DNA on ten immunoSEQ deep assay plates. Method: immunoSEQ multiplex PCR; TCRdb's copy keeps in-frame clones and lacks some. The data contain about half a million clones, roughly 80% of them seen just once; the ten biggest clones take up roughly 12%.

The rearrangement joins TRBV28 to TRBJ1-5, with TRBD1 matching over 11 bases. The TCR comes from a middle-aged woman in good health. Some clones in this sample may be carry-over from other donors' samples. The sequenced sample consisted of PBMCs. CDR3 region: CASSLAGTGGHQPQHF. Here the CDR3 DNA reads TGTGCCAGCAGTTTGGCCGGGACAGGGGGGCATCAGCCCCAGCATTTT.